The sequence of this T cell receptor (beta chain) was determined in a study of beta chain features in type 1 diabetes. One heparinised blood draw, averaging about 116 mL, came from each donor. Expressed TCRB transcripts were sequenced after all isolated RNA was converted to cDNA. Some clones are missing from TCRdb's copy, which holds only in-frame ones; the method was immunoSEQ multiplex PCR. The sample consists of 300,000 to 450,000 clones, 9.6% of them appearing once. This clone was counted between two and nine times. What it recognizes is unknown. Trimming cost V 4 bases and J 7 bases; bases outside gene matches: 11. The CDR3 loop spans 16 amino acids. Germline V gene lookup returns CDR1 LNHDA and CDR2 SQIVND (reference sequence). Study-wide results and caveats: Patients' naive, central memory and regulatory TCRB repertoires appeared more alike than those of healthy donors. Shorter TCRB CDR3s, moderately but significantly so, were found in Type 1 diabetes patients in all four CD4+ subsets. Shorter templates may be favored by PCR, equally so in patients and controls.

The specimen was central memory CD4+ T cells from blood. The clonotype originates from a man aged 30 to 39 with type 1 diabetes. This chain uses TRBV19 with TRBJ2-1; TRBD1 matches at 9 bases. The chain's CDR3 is CASSTLGQGSRNEQFF. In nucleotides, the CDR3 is TGTGCCAGTAGTACCCTCGGACAGGGGTCGAGGAATGAGCAGTTCTTC.